One T cell receptor beta chain is described in this entry. Its binding antigen is unknown. No qualities accompany the bases; no much larger clone lies one base away. The junction shows trimming of 4 bases on V and 3 bases on J, and the gene matches do not reach 16 bases of it. CDR3 length: 18 amino acids, cysteine to phenylalanine. The kept DNA is CDR3 alone, 54 bases in frame from the first base. Reading the germline V gene (reference sequence) gives CDR1 SEHNR and CDR2 FQNEAQ. TCRdb records Illumina HiSeq 1500 as the sequencer. The raw public reads went through TCRdb reprocessing: fastp at Q25, MiXCR clone calling, in-frame beta chains kept. CDR3 protein duplicates are merged, each entry listing the most common genes and DNA. Here the sample has roughly 990,000 distinct CDR3 sequences; under 40% occur a single time. The ten largest clones take up roughly 13% of the sample. This sample was taken from a study of T cell repertoires in cytomegalovirus infection (dated by TCRdb to the late 2010s). With regard to the full study: Recently identified HLA-C-restricted CMV epitopes, whose presentation resists viral immunomodulation, were targeted by peptide stimulations together with well-studied HLA-B-restricted epitopes. Donor HLA type was relevant to the analysis, because carriage of CMV infection together with the matching HLA type was indicated by public TCR beta signatures. Broader findings and caveats from the paper: The ex vivo response was dominated by HLA-C-restricted CMV-specific TCR beta clonotypes, which also provided the single most frequent clonotype in two of eight donors. In both this cohort and an independent roughly 360-donor cohort, the cumulative frequency of public TCR beta family members distinguished carriers of CMV infection plus the relevant HLA type.

Interpreted using the paper, the treatment or condition label stands for: in vitro stimulation with specific CMV peptide epitopes to enrich CMV-specific T cells. The receptor was derived from a human donor in good health (CMV status not recorded). Some clones in this sample may be carry-over from other donors' samples. Rearrangement joined TRBV7-9 to TRBJ2-7; 9 bases in the junction line up with TRBD1. The source material was cultured CD8+ T cells from PBMCs, sampled from culture after CMV antigen stimulation. At the DNA level, the sequence is TGTGCCAGCAGCTCCCGGGACAGGGTCCCAACGCCACTCTACGAGCAGTACTTC. Its translation is CASSSRDRVPTPLYEQYF.